The entry below describes one T cell receptor beta chain. Its antigen is undetermined. The entry originates in a study of cytotoxic CD8 clonotypes in ibrutinib-treated CLL. The wider study: Among the patients, about a dozen presented as relapsed/refractory and around 15 as treatment-naive; 17 showed unmutated IGHV. Averaging across samples gave approximately 260,000 productive templates and 94,082 productive rearrangements. Broader study findings: Clonality went up at ibrutinib response and then declined back toward baseline at progression. On treatment, the uncommon public clonotypes contracted or remained stable.

Germline V gene data show CDR1 as MNHEY and CDR2 as SVGAGI. V gave up 0 bases and J gave up 4 bases, with 9 bases separating them. The CDR3 totals 14 residues. Repertoires were generated with immunoSEQ multiplex PCR, while TCRdb's copy carries only in-frame clones and drops some. The sample lists nearly 85,000 clones, roughly 77% seen once, with more than 4.5% in the top ten. V usage is TRBV6-5 and J usage is TRBJ1-1, with D possibly matching TRBD1 (5 bases). The receptor comes from a human donor with chronic lymphocytic leukemia. The specimen was PBMCs, collected after 12 months of ibrutinib treatment. Here the CDR3 reads CASSYSREGTEAFF. The CDR3 bases are TGTGCCAGCAGTTACTCCAGGGAGGGCACTGAAGCTTTCTTT.